The rows below give T cell receptor beta chains drawn from one sample of a study of T cells in Graves' hyperthyroidism and ophthalmopathy. TCRdb reprocessed the multiplex PCR reads with MiXCR, giving one entry per CDR3 protein. The sample includes about half a million distinct CDR3 sequences, about 20% seen only once; the top ten take approximately 50%. Material: blood. The source is a man between 35 and 55 years old with Graves' ophthalmopathy. Each CDR3 is given with its conserved first and last residue. D genes are given only for firm matches. The size of a clone is reported for some rows only, either as once, few or many, or as a class for expanded clones.

abundance	d_gene	v_gene	j_gene	CDR3aa	CDR3nt
.	.	TRBV20-1	TRBJ2-4	CSAREGNKNIQYF	TGCAGTGCTAGAGAGGGGAATAAAAACATTCAGTACTTC
.	TRBD1	TRBV27	TRBJ2-1	CASSPQGGDEQFF	TGTGCCAGCAGCCCGCAAGGGGGCGATGAGCAGTTCTTC
many	TRBD2	TRBV28	TRBJ2-3	CASSLYLRLAGVSTDTQYF	TGTGCCAGCAGTTTATATCTTCGACTAGCGGGAGTAAGCACAGATACGCAGTATTTT
.	TRBD1	TRBV3-1	TRBJ1-2	CASSQADRAYGYTF	TGTGCCAGCAGCCAAGCGGACAGGGCCTATGGCTACACCTTC
.	TRBD2	TRBV13	TRBJ2-7	CASTETAGEQYF	TGTGCCAGCACCGAAACAGCGGGGGAGCAGTACTTC
.	TRBD1	TRBV20-1	TRBJ1-5	CSALDRGLANQPQHF	TGCAGTGCTCTGGACAGGGGGCTTGCAAATCAGCCCCAGCATTTT
.	.	TRBV7-9	TRBJ1-1	CASSSDRREGAFF	TGTGCCAGCAGCTCAGATCGGAGGGAGGGAGCTTTCTTT
.	.	TRBV7-3	TRBJ2-4	CASSLRGFATDIQYF	TGTGCCAGCAGCTTAAGGGGCTTCGCTACGGACATTCAGTACTTC
many	TRBD1	TRBV6-1	TRBJ1-5	CASSEADAGGLNQPQHF	TGTGCCAGCAGTGAAGCAGATGCAGGGGGATTAAATCAGCCCCAGCATTTT
few	TRBD2	TRBV6-1	TRBJ2-1	CASSPLRNGLAYNEQFF	TGTGCCAGCAGTCCACTCAGGAATGGACTAGCCTACAATGAGCAGTTCTTC
few	TRBD2	TRBV7-2	TRBJ2-5	CASSFLGLAGETQYF	TGTGCCAGCAGCTTCCTCGGACTAGCAGGAGAGACCCAGTACTTC
once	TRBD2	TRBV7-2	TRBJ2-1	CASSKGKAGGIRNEQFF	TGTGCCAGCAGCAAAGGAAAAGCGGGAGGGATACGGAATGAGCAGTTCTTC
few	.	TRBV7-6	TRBJ2-1	CASSSPVAVNEQFF	TGTGCCAGCAGCTCACCGGTAGCTGTAAATGAGCAGTTCTTC
many	.	TRBV10-3	TRBJ1-1	CASSWGRTTEAFF	TGTGCCAGCTCCTGGGGGCGGACGACTGAAGCTTTCTTT
few	.	TRBV5-1	TRBJ2-5	CASSLTGLPQETQYF	TGCGCCAGCAGCCTAACGGGGCTTCCCCAAGAGACCCAGTACTTC
.	.	TRBV15	TRBJ1-1	CATSRDTMNTEAFF	TGTGCCACCAGCAGAGACACCATGAACACTGAAGCTTTCTTT
.	.	TRBV20-1	TRBJ2-1	CSARRGGGRNEQFF	TGCAGTGCTAGAAGGGGGGGGGGCCGCAATGAGCAGTTCTTC
.	.	TRBV7-9	TRBJ1-5	CASSLEGNDRASRPQHF	TGTGCCAGCAGCTTAGAAGGGAACGATCGGGCCTCTCGGCCCCAGCATTTT
.	.	TRBV4-1	TRBJ2-5	CASSQELGTQETQYF	TGCGCCAGCAGCCAAGAATTAGGGACACAAGAGACCCAGTACTTC
few	.	TRBV29-1	TRBJ2-2	CSVAPRPDGELFF	TGCAGCGTTGCCCCCAGACCCGACGGGGAGCTGTTTTTT
many	TRBD2	TRBV5-1	TRBJ2-5	CASSWSGKGQETQYF	TGCGCCAGCAGCTGGAGCGGGAAGGGCCAAGAGACCCAGTACTTC
.	.	TRBV10-3	TRBJ1-5	CAIGVSNQPQHF	TGTGCCATAGGGGTTAGCAATCAGCCCCAGCATTTT
few	.	TRBV27	TRBJ2-3	CATRKGADTQYF	TGTGCCACCCGAAAGGGTGCAGATACGCAGTATTTT
.	.	TRBV24-1	TRBJ1-5	CATSEAGANQPQHF	TGTGCCACCAGTGAGGCAGGGGCTAATCAGCCCCAGCATTTT
few	.	TRBV10-2	TRBJ1-6	CASTLDRRNNSPLHF	TGCGCCAGCACCCTGGACAGAAGAAATAATTCACCCCTCCACTTT
.	.	TRBV30	TRBJ2-2	CAWRLQGTGELFF	TGTGCCTGGAGGCTGCAGGGCACCGGGGAGCTGTTTTTT
many	.	TRBV7-8	TRBJ2-7	CASSFGSGEQYF	TGTGCCAGCAGCTTCGGATCCGGGGAGCAGTACTTC
many	.	TRBV30	TRBJ1-6	CAWSVPRGGSPLHF	TGTGCCTGGAGTGTGCCCAGGGGTGGCTCACCCCTCCACTTT
.	.	TRBV7-6	TRBJ1-3	CASSFMDVRSGNTIYF	TGTGCCAGCAGCTTCATGGACGTACGCTCTGGAAACACCATATATTTT
few	.	TRBV20-1	TRBJ2-1	CSAGKGGGSYNEQFF	TGCAGTGCTGGAAAGGGGGGCGGGAGTTACAATGAGCAGTTCTTC
few	TRBD2	TRBV20-1	TRBJ2-4	CSARAVAGEHIQYF	TGCAGTGCCCGCGCGGTAGCGGGAGAACACATTCAGTACTTC
few	TRBD2	TRBV7-9	TRBJ2-7	CASSPLGSGLNEQYF	TGTGCCAGCAGCCCCCTAGGTAGCGGGCTAAACGAGCAGTACTTC
few	.	TRBV4-3	TRBJ2-2	CASSQVSGTNTGELFF	TGCGCCAGCAGCCAAGTTTCCGGGACAAACACCGGGGAGCTGTTTTTT
few	.	TRBV20-1	TRBJ2-3	CSARDPGLTDTQYF	TGCAGTGCTAGAGATCCCGGGTTGACAGATACGCAGTATTTT
.	TRBD1	TRBV6-1	TRBJ1-3	CASRGQGLAGNTIYF	TGTGCCAGCAGGGGACAGGGACTAGCTGGAAACACCATATATTTT
many	TRBD1	TRBV19	TRBJ1-2	CASFPGTGANYGYTF	TGTGCCAGCTTTCCCGGGACAGGAGCAAACTATGGCTACACCTTC
many	TRBD2	TRBV7-2	TRBJ2-1	CASSHPSGRKGSYNEQFF	TGTGCCAGCAGCCACCCTAGCGGGAGGAAGGGGTCCTACAATGAGCAGTTCTTC
.	.	TRBV29-1	TRBJ2-1	CSVASGRQSNEQFF	TGCAGCGTTGCTTCAGGCCGGCAGAGCAATGAGCAGTTCTTC
many	.	TRBV2	TRBJ2-7	CASSEGVSYEQYF	TGTGCCAGCAGTGAAGGGGTTTCGTACGAGCAGTACTTC
few	.	TRBV30	TRBJ1-6	CAWRTASNSPLHF	TGTGCCTGGAGGACAGCCTCTAATTCACCCCTCCACTTT
many	.	TRBV7-3	TRBJ2-5	CASSLSAAQETQYF	TGTGCCAGCAGCTTATCGGCAGCTCAAGAGACCCAGTACTTC
few	TRBD2	TRBV5-1	TRBJ2-7	CASSFGTSGSLNEQYF	TGCGCCAGCAGCTTTGGGACTAGCGGGAGTCTGAACGAGCAGTACTTC
many	.	TRBV5-1	TRBJ2-1	CASSLEGALNEQFF	TGCGCCAGCAGCTTGGAAGGGGCACTAAATGAGCAGTTCTTC
.	.	TRBV27	TRBJ1-1	CASSVSRWGKEAREAFF	TGTGCCAGCAGTGTTAGCCGGTGGGGAAAAGAGGCTCGTGAAGCTTTCTTT
once	.	TRBV19	TRBJ2-1	CASSMEASSYNEQFF	TGTGCCAGTAGTATGGAGGCTAGCTCCTACAATGAGCAGTTCTTC
.	TRBD2	TRBV9	TRBJ2-7	CASSLGRGPEQYF	TGTGCCAGCAGCCTCGGGAGGGGCCCCGAGCAGTACTTC
.	.	TRBV7-8	TRBJ2-1	CASSLVLAIRSNEQFF	TGTGCCAGCAGCTTAGTCTTGGCTATAAGGTCCAATGAGCAGTTCTTC
many	.	TRBV28	TRBJ2-3	CASSLPGTQYF	TGTGCCAGCAGTTTACCGGGGACGCAGTATTTT
few	.	TRBV5-6	TRBJ1-4	CASSSRTAANEKLFF	TGTGCCAGCAGCTCCAGGACAGCCGCCAATGAAAAACTGTTTTTT